These 19 T cell receptor beta chains came from one sample sequenced in a study of OX40 agonist ivuxolimab in advanced cancers. The table came from immunoSEQ multiplex PCR; TCRdb's copy has only in-frame clones and leaves some out. This sample carries about 24,000 clones, about 76% of them seen once, and the ten largest clones take roughly 18%. The sample consisted of CD4+ or CD8+ T cells sorted from blood, taken in a trial of the OX40 agonist ivuxolimab. These receptor sequences come from an adult with an advanced solid tumor such as melanoma, head and neck, liver or kidney cancer.

V is TRBV7-9 and J is TRBJ2-7, with 14 bases matching TRBD2. Germline values: CDR1 SEHNR, CDR2 FQNEAQ (reference sequence). After removal of 2 bases from V and 5 bases from J, the junction contained 2 bases not matched to a gene. The CDR3 loop spans 15 amino acids. For the CDR3, the DNA is TGTGCCAGCAGCTTACTGGGACTAGCGGGAGACGAGCAGTACTTC. Translating gives CASSLLGLAGDEQYF.

This chain uses TRBV5-4 with TRBJ1-1; maybe TRBD1 (6 bases). Germline-derived CDR1 and CDR2 are SGHNT and YYREEE (reference sequence). The CDR3 contains 13 residues. V was trimmed by 1 base and J by 10 bases, leaving 14 bases between them. DNA of the CDR3: TGTGCCAGCAGCTTGCCCGGGGGCGGGATAGCTTTCTTT. Translating gives CASSLPGGGIAFF.

The J gene is TRBJ1-1, the V gene TRBV2; TRBD1 might be the D (6 bases). The CDR3 is 16 residues long. The germline CDR1 and CDR2 sequences are SNHLY and FYNNEI. V shed 7 bases and J shed 5 bases, with 23 bases lying between them. The CDR3 protein is CASNRDHYPRGTEAFF. CDR3 DNA sequence: TGTGCCAGCAACAGGGACCACTATCCGAGGGGGACTGAAGCTTTCTTT.

The chain joins TRBV7-8 to TRBJ2-1; D possibly uses TRBD1 or TRBD2 (5 bases each). Germline V gene sequence: CDR1 SGHVS, CDR2 FQNEAQ. Trimming stripped 5 bases from V and 6 bases from J, with 14 bases between. The CDR3 runs 14 residues. The CDR3 sequence: CASSHPGTPNEQFF. DNA of the CDR3: TGTGCCAGCAGCCATCCAGGGACCCCCAATGAGCAGTTCTTC.

The rearrangement uses TRBV27 and TRBJ1-4; the D is unclear. Trimming shortened V by 3 bases and J by 3 bases, and 17 bases separated the two germline ends. The length of the CDR3 is 17 residues. Germline V CDR1 and CDR2: MNHEY, SMNVEV (reference sequence). The CDR3 bases are TGTGCCAGCAGTTTCGTAAGCTCGTCGGGAGCTAATGAAAAACTGTTTTTT. Translating gives CASSFVSSSGANEKLFF.

V usage is TRBV4-3 and J usage is TRBJ2-3; tentative D call: TRBD1 (5 bases). CDR1 is LGHNA, CDR2 YSLEER, per germline. The germline V and J ends were trimmed by 0 bases and 3 bases, with 10 bases remaining between them. The CDR3 loop spans 15 amino acids. The CDR3 protein is CASSQDFRETDTQYF. DNA for the CDR3: TGCGCCAGCAGCCAAGATTTCAGGGAAACAGATACGCAGTATTTT.

This clone was picked up a small number of times. V is TRBV27 and J is TRBJ1-3, with D hard to call. CDR3 length: 11 residues. Per the germline V gene, CDR1 is MNHEY and CDR2 is SMNVEV (reference sequence). V was shortened by 3 bases and J by 4 bases, with 1 base between the two germline ends. DNA of the CDR3: TGTGCCAGCAGTTTCGGAAACACCATATATTTT. It yields the protein CASSFGNTIYF.

The V gene is TRBV14, the J gene TRBJ1-4; D is perhaps TRBD1 (5 bases). The germline gives CDR1 SGHDN, CDR2 FVKESK. V lost 1 base and J 5 bases, leaving 14 bases between the germline ends. CDR3 length: 16 amino acids. DNA for the CDR3: TGTGCCAGCAGCCAAGTCGGGGGGAGGAAAAATGAAAAACTGTTTTTT. It is translated as CASSQVGGRKNEKLFF.

The chain links TRBV18 to TRBJ2-3; 7 bases are a match to TRBD1. CDR1 and CDR2 (germline): KGHSH, LQKENI. The J segment lost 1 base and the V segment lost 3 bases, leaving 4 bases of the junction unmatched. This CDR3 spans 15 amino acids. CDR3 sequence reads: CASSPTGKGTDTQYF. CDR3 nucleotide sequence: TGTGCCAGCTCACCGACAGGGAAGGGCACAGATACGCAGTATTTT.

The V gene is TRBV6-6, the J gene TRBJ2-4; no clear D gene. Deletions cut 4 bases from V and 5 bases from J, with 3 bases between. The CDR3 consists of 11 residues. The germline CDR1 and CDR2 sequences are MNHNY and SVGAGI (reference sequence). The CDR3 is CASSWQNIQYF. DNA for the CDR3: TGTGCCAGCAGTTGGCAAAACATTCAGTACTTC.

The chain recombines TRBV11-1 with TRBJ2-1; D unclear. The CDR3 length is 11 residues. Trimming cost V 5 bases and J 10 bases, with 9 bases left between them. The germline V gene encodes CDR1 SGHAT and CDR2 FQDESV (reference sequence). The CDR3 nucleotides are TGTGCCAGCAGCCTCCGGGTGGAGCAGTTCTTC. Translating gives CASSLRVEQFF.

The chain carries TRBV28 and TRBJ2-7, with 7 bases aligning to TRBD1. The CDR3 consists of 13 residues. Germline V gene data show CDR1 as MDHEN and CDR2 as SYDVKM. V dropped 4 bases and J dropped 6; count of bases not matched to a gene: 6. CDR3 bases: TGTGCCAGCAGTTACAGGGGAAATGTCGAGCAGTACTTC. Translating it yields CASSYRGNVEQYF.

The chain recombines TRBV19 with TRBJ1-1, with TRBD1 identical over 9 bases. The germline V gene encodes CDR1 LNHDA and CDR2 SQIVND (reference sequence). V shed 6 bases and J 2 bases; nucleotides not matched to a gene: 13. The CDR3 runs to 17 residues. In nucleotides, the CDR3 is TGTGCCAGTAGCGTAAGGTCTGGGACAGGGACTAACACTGAAGCTTTCTTT. Residues: CASSVRSGTGTNTEAFF. Using reference TRBV19 and TRBJ1-1 for the parts outside the CDR3, the full variable domain is DGGITQSPKYLFRKEGQNVTLSCEQNLNHDAMYWYRQDPGQGLRLIYYSQIVNDFQKGDIAEGYSVSREKKESFPLTVTSAQKNPTAFYLCASSVRSGTGTNTEAFFGQGTRLTVV.

The chain couples TRBV5-1 to TRBJ2-7, with D perhaps matching TRBD2 (6 bases). Trimming took 2 bases from V and 3 from J, leaving 12 bases between them. The germline V gene has CDR1 SGHRS and CDR2 YFSETQ. The CDR3 is 14 residues long. The CDR3 region is CASSFLAASYEQYF. In DNA, the CDR3 is TGCGCCAGCAGCTTCTTAGCGGCAAGCTACGAGCAGTACTTC.

This chain joins TRBV29-1 and TRBJ2-7; D assignment may be TRBD1 or TRBD2 (5 bases each). In germline, CDR1 is SQVTM, CDR2 ANQGSEA. There are 14 residues in the CDR3. The V end lost 3 bases, the J end lost 1 base, and 13 bases lay between the germline ends. CDR3 coding DNA: TGCAGCGTTGATGGGACCAGTGGGTCCTACGAGCAGTACTTC. Residues: CSVDGTSGSYEQYF.

The chain links TRBV9 to TRBJ1-1; no definite D call. The CDR3 loop spans 13 amino acids. Trimming shortened V by 0 bases and J by 3 bases, and 6 bases separated the two germline ends. CDR1 is SGDLS, CDR2 YYNGEE, per germline. The CDR3 bases are TGTGCCAGCAGCGTAGTTGTGGACACTGAAGCTTTCTTT. This gives the protein CASSVVVDTEAFF.

The chain links TRBV7-2 to TRBJ2-5; D is possibly TRBD2 (7 bases). The DNA end lines up better with TRBJ2-7; the J call may be wrong. This CDR3 has 15 residues. The V gene's germline CDR1 is SGHTA and CDR2 FQGNSA. The CDR3 reads CASSLLGGPASEQYF. The CDR3 DNA reads TGTGCCAGCAGCTTACTCGGGGGGCCAGCCTCCGAGCAGTACTTC.

This chain uses TRBV5-1 with TRBJ2-1; TRBD2 matches 13 bases. V shed 4 bases, J shed 0 bases, and the junction held 4 bases outside the gene matches. The V gene's germline CDR1 is SGHRS and CDR2 YFSETQ. This CDR3 region has 17 residues. CDR3 sequence reads: CASSHGLAGVSYNEQFF. The CDR3 region has the DNA TGCGCCAGCAGCCACGGACTAGCGGGAGTCTCCTACAATGAGCAGTTCTTC.

V usage is TRBV10-1 and J usage is TRBJ2-5, with 11 bases aligning to TRBD2. V was clipped by 5 bases and J by 2 bases; unmatched bases: 7. This CDR3 is built from 16 residues. Per germline, CDR1 WNHNN and CDR2 SYGVQD (reference sequence). CDR3 nucleotide sequence: TGCGCCAGCAGTTCCGGGACTAGCGGTCCTCAAGAGACCCAGTACTTC. It yields the protein CASSSGTSGPQETQYF.